Each of the 22 T cell receptor beta chains below was sequenced from the same sample in a study of memory CD4+ T cells and cytomegalovirus serostatus. Single viable CD3+CD4+CD8-CD45RO+ cells were sorted as the memory CD4+ T cells. The table came from immunoSEQ multiplex PCR; TCRdb's copy has only in-frame clones and leaves some out. The sample has some 57,000 clones; more than 60% are singletons. Sequences were obtained from memory CD4+ T cells from blood. These receptors were collected from an adult in good health and CMV-seronegative.

The V and J genes are TRBV18 and TRBJ1-1, with 8 bases aligning to TRBD1. Germline CDR1 KGHSH, CDR2 LQKENI. Trimming removed 5 bases from V and 1 base from J; junction bases left unmatched: 3. This CDR3 region has 14 residues. The CDR3 reads CASSSGQGNTEAFF. In nucleotides, the CDR3 is TGTGCCAGCTCATCCGGACAGGGGAACACTGAAGCTTTCTTT. The whole variable domain, remainder taken from reference TRBV18 and TRBJ1-1, is NAGVMQNPRHLVRRRGQEARLRCSPMKGHSHVYWYRQLPEEGLKFMVYLQKENIIDESGMPKERFSAEFPKEGPSILRIQQVVRGDSAAYFCASSSGQGNTEAFFGQGTRLTVV.

The genes are TRBV18 and TRBJ2-7; perhaps D is TRBD1 or TRBD2 (5 bases each). V was clipped by 3 bases and J by 6 bases, with 18 bases between them. The CDR3 consists of 15 residues. Germline V gene sequence: CDR1 KGHSH, CDR2 LQKENI. Here the CDR3 reads CASSPAAAGTSEQYF. CDR3 coding DNA: TGTGCCAGCTCACCGGCGGCTGCAGGGACCTCCGAGCAGTACTTC.

This clone was observed a handful of times. The genes are TRBV27 and TRBJ1-2, with D possibly matching TRBD1 (5 bases). Germline CDR1 MNHEY, CDR2 SMNVEV (reference sequence). CDR3 length: 15 amino acids. V was trimmed by 0 bases and J by 8 bases, leaving 16 bases between them. CDR3 loop: CASSLSRTTGGGYTF. CDR3 bases: TGTGCCAGCAGTTTATCACGAACCACCGGGGGGGGCTACACCTTC.

This clone has only a few counts. This chain links TRBV2 with TRBJ1-2; D is perhaps TRBD1 (5 bases). Germline V CDR1 and CDR2: SNHLY, FYNNEI. V lost 8 bases and J lost 7, with 17 bases in between. The CDR3 covers 13 residues. Written as DNA, the CDR3 is TGTGCCAGCTTCCGGGACCTAGCGCGTGGCTACACCTTC. Protein sequence: CASFRDLARGYTF.

The chain uses TRBV19 and TRBJ1-5; D not resolved. Looked up from germline, CDR1 is LNHDA and CDR2 is SQIVND (reference sequence). V was pared by 5 bases and J by 1 base, with 15 bases between. The CDR3 length is 16 residues. The CDR3 nucleotides are TGTGCCAGTAGTCCACTGGGGTTGGTAAGCAATCAGCCCCAGCATTTT. Its protein is CASSPLGLVSNQPQHF.

The V call is TRBV6-1, the J call TRBJ2-1; 8 nucleotides match TRBD2. Trimming at V came to 7 bases and at J to 0 bases, leaving 5 bases not matched to a gene. The CDR3 has 15 residues. Germline CDR1 reads MNHNS; CDR2 reads SASEGT. CDR3 residues: CASIPSGSSYNEQFF. In DNA, the CDR3 is TGTGCCAGCATCCCGAGCGGGAGCTCCTACAATGAGCAGTTCTTC.

This clone was seen only a few times. The chain carries TRBV5-6 and TRBJ2-7; maybe TRBD2 (5 bases). The CDR3 covers 13 residues. Trimming left V 6 bases short and J 8 bases short, with 18 bases between. Germline V lookup: CDR1 SGHDT, CDR2 YYEEEE. This CDR3 reads CASNSLGGFKQYF. The DNA of the CDR3 is TGTGCCAGCAACTCCTTAGGAGGCTTCAAGCAGTACTTC.

The rearrangement uses TRBV6-1 and TRBJ2-3; 7 positions match TRBD2. Germline-derived CDR1 and CDR2 are MNHNS and SASEGT. The V and J ends lost 2 bases and 2 bases, in that order; junction bases with no gene match: 7. The CDR3 loop spans 16 amino acids. The DNA for the CDR3 is TGTGCCAGCAGTGAATTAGGCGGGGGTCACACAGATACGCAGTATTTT. Its protein product is CASSELGGGHTDTQYF.

The chain recombines TRBV7-8 with TRBJ1-4, with TRBD1 matching 7 bases. Germline assignment: CDR1 SGHVS and CDR2 FQNEAQ. V gave up 5 bases and J gave up 8 bases; unmatched junction bases: 5. The CDR3 contains 13 residues. The CDR3 loop is CASSPIRGEKLFF. The CDR3 DNA sequence: TGTGCCAGCAGCCCCATCAGGGGGGAAAAACTGTTTTTT.

This clone appeared a few times. The CDR3 loop reads CATSRDPGQGNSPLHF. In DNA, the CDR3 is TGTGCCACCAGCAGAGACCCGGGACAGGGGAATTCACCCCTCCACTTT. This chain connects TRBV15 to TRBJ1-6, with 10 bases that match TRBD1. This CDR3 has 16 amino acids. Germline CDR1 reads LNHNV; CDR2 reads YYDKDF (reference sequence). V gave up 0 bases and J gave up 7 bases; unmatched junction bases: 3.

The rearrangement uses TRBV15 and TRBJ1-1; maybe TRBD1 (5 bases). The CDR3 spans 18 residues. Trimming took off 0 bases at V and 5 bases at J, with 22 bases between the two ends. The germline gives CDR1 LNHNV, CDR2 YYDKDF (reference sequence). As DNA, the CDR3 is TGTGCCACCAGCAGAGATCGGGGGGGTCTTGTGAGGATAACTGAAGCTTTCTTT. This gives the protein CATSRDRGGLVRITEAFF.

In this sample, this clone turned up once. This CDR3 is also generated by other DNA sequences in the sample. J is TRBJ1-2 and V is TRBV14; D is undetermined. Germline V gene data show CDR1 as SGHDN and CDR2 as FVKESK. With 1 base removed from V and 5 bases from J, the gap between germline ends came to 8 bases. The CDR3 sequence is 13 residues long. CDR3 region: CASSQGYRYGYTF. DNA for the CDR3: TGTGCCAGCAGCCAAGGATACCGGTATGGCTACACCTTC.

The CDR3 sequence is CASSPGDRGEKLFF. The CDR3 coding sequence is TGTGCCAGCTCACCAGGAGACAGGGGGGAAAAACTGTTTTTT. The chain couples TRBV18 to TRBJ1-4, with 9 nucleotides matching TRBD1. J gave up 8 bases and V 2 bases, and 3 bases lay outside the gene matches. The CDR3 loop spans 14 amino acids. In germline, CDR1 is KGHSH, CDR2 LQKENI.

The chain carries TRBV13 and TRBJ2-5; 8 bases are shared with TRBD2. The J segment lost 1 base and the V segment lost 5 bases, leaving 12 bases of the junction unmatched. Looked up from germline, CDR1 is PRHDT and CDR2 is FYEKMQ (reference sequence). This CDR3 is built from 17 residues. The CDR3 DNA follows: TGTGCCAGCAGCGGAAGATTTGCGCGGGAGGCCCAAGAGACCCAGTACTTC. Translating it yields CASSGRFAREAQETQYF.

This chain uses TRBV6-5 with TRBJ1-5, with D unclear. V was trimmed by 5 bases and J by 5 bases, leaving 10 bases between them. The CDR3 has 13 residues. The germline CDR1 and CDR2 sequences are MNHEY and SVGAGI. The chain's CDR3 is CASSPRGHQPQHF. CDR3 coding DNA: TGTGCCAGCAGTCCCCGAGGCCATCAGCCCCAGCATTTT.

V and J are TRBV7-9 and TRBJ2-3; 8 bases line up with TRBD2. The CDR3 totals 15 residues. The germline V gene has CDR1 SEHNR and CDR2 FQNEAQ (reference sequence). V shed 3 bases, J shed 6 bases, and the junction held 8 bases outside the gene matches. CDR3 DNA: TGTGCCAGCAGCTTGACCGCGGGAGGATCGGATACGCAGTATTTT. Its translation: CASSLTAGGSDTQYF.

This clone was found a few times. V is TRBV27 and J is TRBJ2-7; D is tentatively TRBD1 or TRBD2 (6 bases each). Germline CDR1 reads MNHEY; CDR2 reads SMNVEV (reference sequence). V lost 8 bases, J lost 4 bases, and 21 bases lay in between. There are 15 residues in the CDR3. Here the CDR3 DNA reads TGTGCCAGCTCCTTAGGGACACTAGCAGGGTACGAGCAGTACTTC. Its translation: CASSLGTLAGYEQYF.

The chain recombines TRBV27 with TRBJ2-2, with 9 bases fitting TRBD2. Germline-derived CDR1 and CDR2 are MNHEY and SMNVEV (reference sequence). CDR3 length: 15 amino acids. The V and J ends lost 6 bases and 4 bases, in that order; junction bases with no gene match: 6. The CDR3 sequence is CASRWRGGGTGELFF. CDR3 DNA sequence: TGTGCCAGCAGGTGGCGGGGGGGCGGCACCGGGGAGCTGTTTTTT.

The V gene is TRBV13, the J gene TRBJ2-2; no clear D. This CDR3 is 12 amino acids long. V lost 2 bases and J 6 bases, leaving 4 bases between the germline ends. Germline V gene sequence: CDR1 PRHDT, CDR2 FYEKMQ (reference sequence). The CDR3 sequence is CASSLFPGELFF. The CDR3 DNA sequence: TGTGCCAGCAGCTTATTCCCCGGGGAGCTGTTTTTT.

V and J are TRBV28 and TRBJ2-7; 7 bases align to TRBD2. Germline V gene sequence: CDR1 MDHEN, CDR2 SYDVKM. CDR3 length: 15 residues. V lost 2 bases, J lost 4 bases, and 8 bases stayed unmatched. CDR3 residues: CASSLEGEGLYEQYF. The CDR3 DNA sequence: TGTGCCAGCAGTTTAGAAGGGGAGGGCCTTTACGAGCAGTACTTC.

This clone came up a few times. The rearrangement links TRBV19 to TRBJ2-2, with 8 nucleotides matching TRBD1. CDR1 LNHDA and CDR2 SQIVND come from the germline V gene (reference sequence). This CDR3 is built from 14 residues. V lost 8 bases, J lost 6 bases, and 8 bases stayed unmatched. CDR3: CASCRDRLPGELFF. The CDR3 DNA is TGTGCCAGTTGCCGGGACAGGTTACCCGGGGAGCTGTTTTTT.

This chain links TRBV7-9 with TRBJ2-1; D uncertain. V shed 5 bases and J shed 7 bases, with 9 bases lying between them. CDR1 and CDR2 (germline): SEHNR, FQNEAQ (reference sequence). This CDR3 is 12 amino acids long. As DNA, the CDR3 is TGTGCCAGCAGCCCCTCGTGGAATGAGCAGTTCTTC. It yields the protein CASSPSWNEQFF. Filled out from reference TRBV7-9 and TRBJ2-1, the complete variable domain reads DTGVSQNPRHKITKRGQNVTFRCDPISEHNRLYWYRQTLGQGPEFLTYFQNEAQLEKSRLLSDRFSAERPKGSFSTLEIQRTEQGDSAMYLCASSPSWNEQFFGPGTRLTVL.